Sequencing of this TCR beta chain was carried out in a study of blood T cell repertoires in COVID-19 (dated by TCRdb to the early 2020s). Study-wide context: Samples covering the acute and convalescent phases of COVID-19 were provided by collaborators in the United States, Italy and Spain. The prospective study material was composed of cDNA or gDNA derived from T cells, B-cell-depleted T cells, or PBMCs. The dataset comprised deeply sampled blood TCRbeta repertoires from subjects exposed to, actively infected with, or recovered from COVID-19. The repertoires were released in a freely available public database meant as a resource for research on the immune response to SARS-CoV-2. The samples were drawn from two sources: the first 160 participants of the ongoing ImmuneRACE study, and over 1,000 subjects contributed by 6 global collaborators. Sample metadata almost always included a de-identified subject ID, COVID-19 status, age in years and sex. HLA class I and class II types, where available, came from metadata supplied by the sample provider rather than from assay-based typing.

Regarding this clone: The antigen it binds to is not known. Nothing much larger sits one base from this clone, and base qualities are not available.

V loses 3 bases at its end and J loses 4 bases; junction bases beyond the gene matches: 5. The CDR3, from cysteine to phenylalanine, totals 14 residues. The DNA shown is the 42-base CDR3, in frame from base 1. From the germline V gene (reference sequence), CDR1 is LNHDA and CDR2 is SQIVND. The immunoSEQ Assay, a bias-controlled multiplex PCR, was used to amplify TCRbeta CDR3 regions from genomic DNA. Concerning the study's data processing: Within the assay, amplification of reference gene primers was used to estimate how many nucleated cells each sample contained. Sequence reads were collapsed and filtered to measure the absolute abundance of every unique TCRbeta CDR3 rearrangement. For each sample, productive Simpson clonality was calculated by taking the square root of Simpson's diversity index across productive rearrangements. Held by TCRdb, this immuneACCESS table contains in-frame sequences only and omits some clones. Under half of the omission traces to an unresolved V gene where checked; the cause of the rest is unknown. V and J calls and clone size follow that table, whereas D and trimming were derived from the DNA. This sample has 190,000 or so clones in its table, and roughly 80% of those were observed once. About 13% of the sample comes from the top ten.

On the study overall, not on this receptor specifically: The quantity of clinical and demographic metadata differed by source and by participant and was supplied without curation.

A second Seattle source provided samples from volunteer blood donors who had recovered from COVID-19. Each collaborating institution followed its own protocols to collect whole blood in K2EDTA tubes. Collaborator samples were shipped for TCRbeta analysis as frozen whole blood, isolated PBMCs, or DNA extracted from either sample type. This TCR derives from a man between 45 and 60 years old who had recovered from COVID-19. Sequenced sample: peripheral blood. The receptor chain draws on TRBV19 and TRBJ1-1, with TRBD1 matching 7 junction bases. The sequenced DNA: TGTGCCAGTAGTATCATTCGACAGGGCACTGAAGCTTTCTTT. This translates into CASSIIRQGTEAFF.